This entry concerns a single TCR beta chain. The sample belongs to a study of Ad26.COV2.S vaccination and SARS-CoV-2 variants. Study overall: The trial was COV1001 and the donor's arm was Ad26.COV2.S. The vaccine Ad26.COV2.S was put into the muscle once, or twice with 56 days between.

The CDR3 has 15 residues. CDR1 and CDR2 from the germline V gene are SGHVS and FQNEAQ. V lost 5 bases to trimming and J lost 7 bases; unmatched junction nucleotides: 4. Treatment defined: some 20 received Ad26.COV2.S at low or high dose, single or two shots; five or six received placebo; per-sample allocation not given. The study sampled participants on day 63 after the first vaccine or placebo injection. Profiled with immunoSEQ multiplex PCR; TCRdb holds only in-frame clones, not every one. The sample has about 480,000 clones; around 90% are singletons. This specimen was peripheral blood, taken in a trial of Ad26.COV2.S vaccine versus placebo. The source of this sequence is a person aged 18-60 years who received the Ad26.COV2.S COVID-19 vaccine or a placebo. The chain employs TRBV7-8 and TRBJ2-2, with 13 positions matching TRBD2. The CDR3 is CASSRTSGSIGELFF. As DNA, the CDR3 is TGTGCCAGCAGCCGGACTAGCGGGAGCATCGGGGAGCTGTTTTTT.